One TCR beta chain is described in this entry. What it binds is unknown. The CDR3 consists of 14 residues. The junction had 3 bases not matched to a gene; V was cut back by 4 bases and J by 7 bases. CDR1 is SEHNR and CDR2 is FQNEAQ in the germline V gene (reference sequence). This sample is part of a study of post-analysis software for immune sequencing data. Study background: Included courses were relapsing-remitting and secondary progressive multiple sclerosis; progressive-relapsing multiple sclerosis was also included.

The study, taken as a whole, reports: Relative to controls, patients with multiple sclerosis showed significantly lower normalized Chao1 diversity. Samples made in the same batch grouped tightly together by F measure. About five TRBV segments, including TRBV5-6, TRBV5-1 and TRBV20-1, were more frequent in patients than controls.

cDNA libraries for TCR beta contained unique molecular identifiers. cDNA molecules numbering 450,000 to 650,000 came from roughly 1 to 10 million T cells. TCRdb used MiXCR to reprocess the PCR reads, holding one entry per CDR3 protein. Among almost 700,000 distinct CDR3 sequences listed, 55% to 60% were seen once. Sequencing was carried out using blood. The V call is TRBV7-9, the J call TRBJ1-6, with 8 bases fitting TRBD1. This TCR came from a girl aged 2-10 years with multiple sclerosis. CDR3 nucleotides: TGTGCCAGCAGCTCCGGGACAGGAAATTCACCCCTCCACTTT. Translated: CASSSGTGNSPLHF.